The rows below give T cell receptor beta chains drawn from one sample of a study of shared clonotypes between healthy human individuals. Measured with immunoSEQ multiplex PCR; TCRdb has only the in-frame clones, and not every one. Of about 1.1 million clones in the sample, about four fifths are singletons; the top ten hold under 0.65%. Sequenced material: memory CD4+ T cells from PBMCs. These TCRs come from a man younger than 30 in good health. Some clones in this sample may be carry-over from other donors' samples. CDR3s include the opening cysteine and the closing phenylalanine or tryptophan. The D gene is left open where the match is weak. Rows may omit the clone size; those that give it use once, few, many or a size class.

v_call	d_call	j_call	clone_size	cdr3_aa	cdr3_nt
TRBV7-2	-	TRBJ1-2	-	CASSEQRGLGAVYGYTF	TGTGCCAGCAGCGAGCAACGCGGGCTGGGAGCGGTCTATGGCTACACCTTC
TRBV29-1	-	TRBJ2-5	-	CSVDWGEETQYF	TGCAGCGTTGATTGGGGGGAGGAGACCCAGTACTTC
TRBV5-1	TRBD2	TRBJ2-1	many	CASSTVKGLAGGSSYNEQFF	TGCGCCAGCAGCACTGTAAAGGGACTAGCGGGAGGGAGCTCCTACAATGAGCAGTTCTTC
TRBV4-1	-	TRBJ2-3	-	CASSQDSGLGTDTQYF	TGCGCCAGCAGCCAAGATAGCGGCTTGGGAACAGATACGCAGTATTTT
TRBV5-1	TRBD1	TRBJ2-5	-	CASSSGTVGETQYF	TGCGCCAGCAGCTCTGGGACAGTTGGAGAGACCCAGTACTTC
TRBV2	TRBD1	TRBJ1-2	-	CASEGGTVYGYTF	TGTGCCAGCGAGGGGGGGACAGTCTATGGCTACACCTTC
TRBV5-1	TRBD2	TRBJ2-1	once	CASSQTSGTSGIEQFF	TGCGCCAGCAGCCAAACCTCCGGGACTAGCGGTATTGAGCAGTTCTTC
TRBV18	-	TRBJ1-3	-	CASSHSGAKAGNTIYF	TGTGCCAGCTCGCATAGTGGGGCGAAGGCTGGAAACACCATATATTTT
TRBV18	-	TRBJ2-2	few	CASSPRQGELFF	TGTGCCAGCTCACCACGTCAAGGGGAGCTGTTTTTT
TRBV4-1	TRBD2	TRBJ2-5	-	CASSQDEGLAGGFQETQYF	TGCGCCAGCAGCCAAGATGAGGGACTAGCGGGAGGTTTCCAAGAGACCCAGTACTTC
TRBV7-2	TRBD2	TRBJ2-1	-	CASSLASGRTGNEQFF	TGTGCCAGCAGCTTGGCTAGCGGGAGGACTGGGAATGAGCAGTTCTTC
TRBV7-3	-	TRBJ2-2	once	CASSLQATGELFF	TGTGCCAGCAGCCTCCAAGCTACCGGGGAGCTGTTTTTT
TRBV10-2	TRBD2	TRBJ2-1	-	CASALAGRYNEQFF	TGCGCCAGCGCCCTAGCGGGAAGGTACAATGAGCAGTTCTTC
TRBV9	TRBD1	TRBJ2-1	-	CASSVGTGGRNEQFF	TGTGCCAGCAGCGTAGGAACAGGGGGTCGCAATGAGCAGTTCTTC
TRBV2	-	TRBJ2-6	-	CASGAESGANVLTF	TGTGCCAGCGGGGCGGAATCTGGGGCCAACGTCCTGACTTTC
TRBV5-6	-	TRBJ2-1	once	CASSLGPGKFF	TGTGCCAGCAGCTTGGGCCCAGGGAAGTTCTTC
TRBV6-1	TRBD1	TRBJ2-7	-	CASGGTGHPTYEQYF	TGTGCCAGCGGGGGGACAGGACACCCAACCTACGAGCAGTACTTC
TRBV15	TRBD1	TRBJ2-6	-	CATSRGGQAAVLTF	TGTGCCACCAGCAGGGGGGGACAGGCCGCAGTCCTGACTTTC
TRBV30	TRBD1	TRBJ1-1	-	CAWRGGTGQGPGPELNTEAFF	TGTGCCTGGAGAGGGGGGACGGGACAGGGTCCGGGCCCGGAATTGAACACTGAAGCTTTCTTT
TRBV28	-	TRBJ1-5	-	CASSFTGASNQPQHF	TGTGCCAGCAGTTTTACCGGGGCTTCAAATCAGCCCCAGCATTTT
TRBV10-3	-	TRBJ1-3	-	CASQQGSGNTIYF	TGTGCCTCACAACAGGGCTCTGGAAACACCATATATTTT
TRBV27	-	TRBJ2-7	once	CASSRGAGGFHEQYF	TGTGCCAGCAGCCGGGGGGCCGGGGGATTCCACGAGCAGTACTTC
TRBV4-3	-	TRBJ1-3	few	CASSPGGRVDTIYF	TGCGCCAGCAGCCCCGGGGGCAGGGTCGACACCATATATTTT
TRBV6-1	-	TRBJ2-7	few	CASSVLYEQYF	TGTGCCAGCAGTGTCCTCTACGAGCAGTACTTC
TRBV5-1	-	TRBJ2-3	-	CASSRGSRDTQYF	TGCGCCAGCAGCAGGGGTTCGAGAGATACGCAGTATTTT
TRBV14	TRBD1	TRBJ1-2	-	CASSDSGTGNYGYTF	TGTGCCAGCAGCGATTCCGGGACAGGGAACTATGGCTACACCTTC
TRBV28	-	TRBJ1-2	-	CAGRRGLDYGYTF	TGTGCCGGCCGGAGGGGTTTAGACTATGGCTACACCTTC
TRBV5-1	TRBD1	TRBJ2-2	-	CASRLQGADTGELFF	TGCGCCAGCAGACTACAGGGGGCGGACACCGGGGAGCTGTTTTTT
TRBV4-1	TRBD2	TRBJ2-3	few	CASSQAPSGGSQITQYF	TGCGCCAGCAGCCAAGCACCTAGCGGGGGATCACAGATAACGCAGTATTTT
TRBV27	TRBD2	TRBJ2-7	few	CASRWTSGYEQYF	TGTGCCAGCAGATGGACTAGCGGATACGAGCAGTACTTC
TRBV2	-	TRBJ2-7	-	CASRPAKDGFYEQYF	TGTGCCAGCAGACCCGCGAAAGACGGATTCTACGAGCAGTACTTC
TRBV6-5	-	TRBJ2-7	-	CASVPRWDEQYF	TGTGCCAGCGTTCCTCGATGGGACGAGCAGTACTTC
TRBV7-3	-	TRBJ1-1	-	CASSFAHGNTEAFF	TGTGCCAGCAGCTTTGCCCATGGCAACACTGAAGCTTTCTTT
TRBV4-2	TRBD2	TRBJ2-1	-	CASSQHLAGESYNEQFF	TGTGCCAGCAGCCAACATTTAGCGGGAGAGTCCTACAATGAGCAGTTCTTC
TRBV5-1	TRBD2	TRBJ2-7	-	CASSLRSGGTYEQYF	TGCGCCAGCAGCTTGAGGAGCGGGGGGACCTACGAGCAGTACTTC
TRBV5-1	-	TRBJ2-5	-	CASSLAAGGTQYF	TGCGCCAGCAGCTTGGCCGCGGGTGGGACCCAGTACTTC
TRBV7-9	-	TRBJ2-4	-	CASSYQNIQYF	TGTGCCAGCAGCTACCAAAACATTCAGTACTTC
TRBV7-2	-	TRBJ1-2	-	CASSLDRQVAYGYTF	TGTGCCAGCAGCTTGGATCGACAGGTTGCCTATGGCTACACCTTC
TRBV18	-	TRBJ2-5	-	CASSRSAGVRETQYF	TGTGCCAGCTCCCGGTCTGCAGGGGTGAGGGAGACCCAGTACTTC
TRBV28	-	TRBJ2-2	many	CASSRPGRGPGELFF	TGTGCCAGCAGCCGCCCGGGACGGGGGCCCGGGGAGCTGTTTTTT
TRBV4-2	TRBD2	TRBJ2-3	-	CASSSGLADTDTQYF	TGTGCCAGCAGCTCGGGACTAGCTGACACAGATACGCAGTATTTT